The rows below give T cell receptor beta chains drawn from one sample of a study of cytomegalovirus exposure and HLA in healthy donors. Profiling relied on immunoSEQ multiplex PCR, and the TCRdb table lists in-frame clones only, not all of them. The repertoire shows 150,000 to 200,000 clones; the top ten hold less than 0.95%. Sequencing was carried out using PBMCs. These receptors came from a young woman in good health and CMV-seropositive. Each CDR3 is given with its conserved first and last residue. D genes are given only for firm matches.

>NA|TRBJ1-2|TRBV29-1
TGCAGCGTTGAAGAGACACGATCTAACTATGGCTACACCTTC
CSVEETRSNYGYTF
>NA|TRBJ1-5|TRBV4-3
TGCGCCAGCAGCCAAGATGGGAGGGATCAGCCCCAGCATTTT
CASSQDGRDQPQHF
>NA|TRBJ2-5|TRBV10-3
TGTGCCATCAGAAAATCCGGGACTCCACAAGAGACCCAGTACTTC
CAIRKSGTPQETQYF
>TRBD1|TRBJ1-1|TRBV9
TGTGCCAGCAGCGGCGACAACAGGGGGTTTTTCACTGAAGCTTTCTTT
CASSGDNRGFFTEAFF
>TRBD2|TRBJ2-1|TRBV4-3
TGCGCCAGCAGCCAAGAGCGGGGGTACGATGAGCAGTTCTTC
CASSQERGYDEQFF
>TRBD1|TRBJ1-5|TRBV28
TGTGCCAGCAGTTGGCCCCCCGGGACAGGTAGCAATCAGCCCCAGCATTTT
CASSWPPGTGSNQPQHF
>NA|TRBJ1-4|TRBV7-9
TGTGCCAGCAGCCTGGGGGGAAAAAGAGAAAAACTGTTTTTT
CASSLGGKREKLFF
>TRBD2|TRBJ2-5|TRBV2
TGTGCCAGCCTCAAAGGTGCGGGGGGTACACAAGAGACCCAGTACTTC
CASLKGAGGTQETQYF
>NA|TRBJ1-1|TRBV4-2
TGTGCCAGCAGCCAAGACACGGTCACTGAAGCTTTCTTT
CASSQDTVTEAFF
>TRBD1|TRBJ2-1|TRBV7-3
TGTGCCAGCAGCTTATACGACAGGGACAATGAGCAGTTCTTC
CASSLYDRDNEQFF
>TRBD1|TRBJ2-1|TRBV5-1
TGCGCCAGCAGCTTGGCGGGGACAGGCGGTCTTGGTGGGCAGTTCTTC
CASSLAGTGGLGGQFF
>NA|TRBJ1-1|TRBV4-1
TGCGCCAGCAGCCAAAAGGGGTTCGACACTGAAGCTTTCTTT
CASSQKGFDTEAFF
>NA|TRBJ1-4|TRBV5-5
TGTGCCAGCAGCTCTGGACCCATACAGCGGGGTGAAAAACTGTTTTTT
CASSSGPIQRGEKLFF
>NA|TRBJ1-1|TRBV6-1
TGTGCCAGCAGTGAAATCTCGAACACTGAAGCTTTCTTT
CASSEISNTEAFF
>NA|TRBJ2-5|TRBV7-2
TGTGCCAGCAGCGAACGCCACAGGACACAAGAGACCCAGTACTTC
CASSERHRTQETQYF
>TRBD1|TRBJ1-2|TRBV5-3
TGTGCCAGAAGCGACAGACGACAGGGGGTCTATGGCTACACCTTC
CARSDRRQGVYGYTF
>TRBD2|TRBJ2-3|TRBV5-1
TGCGCCAGCAGCTTCTCACTAGCGGGAGATACGCAGTATTTT
CASSFSLAGDTQYF
>NA|TRBJ1-1|TRBV4-1
TGCGCCAGCAGCCCCGGAGACAGGTTGAACACTGAAGCTTTCTTT
CASSPGDRLNTEAFF
>NA|TRBJ1-1|TRBV29-1
TGCAGCGTTGAGTTCCAGACTGAAGCTTTCTTT
CSVEFQTEAFF
>NA|TRBJ1-1|TRBV6-5
TGTGCCAGCAGCGACCTGGGCAGGGGCACTGAAGCTTTCTTT
CASSDLGRGTEAFF
>NA|TRBJ2-1|TRBV30
TGTGCCTGGAGTGTACTAGGTAATGAGCAGTTCTTC
CAWSVLGNEQFF
>TRBD1|TRBJ1-6|TRBV2
TGTGCCAGCGGATCGACAGGGGGCGGTTCACCCCTCCACTTT
CASGSTGGGSPLHF
>TRBD2|TRBJ2-7|TRBV4-2
TGTGCCAGCAGCCAGATTACTAGCGGGGGAGCCTACGAGCAGTACTTC
CASSQITSGGAYEQYF
>TRBD2|TRBJ2-5|TRBV9
TGTGCCAGCAGCGGGACTAGCGGGGTCGGGGAGACCCAGTACTTC
CASSGTSGVGETQYF
>TRBD2|TRBJ2-5|TRBV6-6
TGTGCCAGCAGCCAAGAGTGGCTAGCGGACGGGGAGACCCAGTACTTC
CASSQEWLADGETQYF
>TRBD1|TRBJ2-3|TRBV7-3
TGTGCCAGCAGTTGGGACAGGGCTAGCACAGATACGCAGTATTTT
CASSWDRASTDTQYF
>NA|TRBJ2-2|TRBV5-6
TGTGCCAGCAGCTTGGTTGGGCGGGGGAACACCGGGGAGCTGTTTTTT
CASSLVGRGNTGELFF
>TRBD2|TRBJ2-5|TRBV5-1
TGCGCCAGCAGCCTCTCCGGACCGGCGGGAGGATATAGGACCCAGTACTTC
CASSLSGPAGGYRTQYF
>NA|TRBJ1-1|TRBV15
TGTGCCACCAGCAGAGTAACAGGCGTCGGTACTGAAGCTTTCTTT
CATSRVTGVGTEAFF
>TRBD1|TRBJ2-5|TRBV7-8
TGTGCCAGCAGCTTAGGACAGGGTGAGAAGACCCAGTACTTC
CASSLGQGEKTQYF
>TRBD2|TRBJ2-2|TRBV5-1
TGCGCCAGCATCTCCATTCCCGGACTAGCGGGGGGGCCGGACACCGGGGAGCTGTTTTTT
CASISIPGLAGGPDTGELFF
>NA|TRBJ2-5|TRBV27
TGTGCCAGCAGTTACAGGGGAGGCGAGACCCAGTACTTC
CASSYRGGETQYF
>NA|TRBJ2-5|TRBV6-1
TGTGCCAGCAGTGAAGCAGGTCTAGCCACGGAGACCCAGTACTTC
CASSEAGLATETQYF
>TRBD1|TRBJ2-5|TRBV7-9
TGTGCCAGCAGCCCTTCCAGGGACAGGGGGCCGGAGACCCAGTACTTC
CASSPSRDRGPETQYF
>TRBD2|TRBJ2-4|TRBV12-5
TGTGCTAGTGGTTTGGAGGCTAGCGGGGGATCGGGCAAAAACATTCAGTACTTC
CASGLEASGGSGKNIQYF
>NA|TRBJ2-3|TRBV5-4
TGTGCCAGCAGCTCCAGTCTAGCCGCGCAGTATTTT
CASSSSLAAQYF
>TRBD1|TRBJ1-2|TRBV19
TGTGCCAGTAACCGACAGGGGACGTGGGGCTACACCTTC
CASNRQGTWGYTF
>NA|TRBJ2-7|TRBV27
TGTGCCAGCAAAGCCGAGACTGGTTCCTACGAGCAGTACTTC
CASKAETGSYEQYF
>NA|TRBJ2-7|TRBV4-1
TGCGCCAGCAGCCAAGACAGGGGAGCCTACGAGCAGTACTTC
CASSQDRGAYEQYF
>TRBD1|TRBJ1-3|TRBV30
TGTGCCTGGAGGGGATGGGACAGGAGCTCTGGAAACACCATATATTTT
CAWRGWDRSSGNTIYF
>TRBD1|TRBJ1-4|TRBV18
TGTGCCAGCTCCCCTCCGGGACAGGGGAATGAAAAACTGTTTTTT
CASSPPGQGNEKLFF
>NA|TRBJ1-5|TRBV19
TGTGCCAGTAGTATCGGTCTAGGTCAGCCCCAGCATTTT
CASSIGLGQPQHF
>TRBD2|TRBJ2-3|TRBV4-2
TGTGCCAGCAGCCAAGATGGAACTAGCGGGGCTGCAGATACGCAGTATTTT
CASSQDGTSGAADTQYF
>TRBD1|TRBJ1-1|TRBV4-1
TGCGCCAGCAGCCAATTGGCAGGGGGGCAAGAAGCTTTCTTT
CASSQLAGGQEAFF
>TRBD2|TRBJ2-3|TRBV5-1
TGCGCCAGCAGCCGGGGGGACAGCACAGATACGCAGTATTTT
CASSRGDSTDTQYF
>TRBD2|TRBJ2-1|TRBV7-9
TGTGCCAGCAGCTTCGGCGGATCGGTCCGGGGAGGGGAGCAGTTCTTC
CASSFGGSVRGGEQFF
>NA|TRBJ1-4|TRBV4-3
TGCGCCAGCAGCCAAGGAAGGGGCGGCAGAGCTAATGAAAAACTGTTTTTT
CASSQGRGGRANEKLFF
>NA|TRBJ2-5|TRBV6-6
TGTGCCAGCAGCGGACAGTCCCAAGAGACCCAGTACTTC
CASSGQSQETQYF
>TRBD2|TRBJ2-1|TRBV4-2
TGTGCCAGCAGCCAAGATCTCGGGACTAGCTACAATGAGCAGTTCTTC
CASSQDLGTSYNEQFF
>NA|TRBJ2-3|TRBV11-1
TGTGCCTCAGCCCGCGGAGATACGCAGTATTTT
CASARGDTQYF
>TRBD1|TRBJ2-7|TRBV5-4
TGTGCCAGCAGCGACCGACAGGGGGCTAACGAGCAGTACTTC
CASSDRQGANEQYF
>TRBD2|TRBJ2-1|TRBV19
TGTGCCAGTAGTATTCGGGGCGGGACTAGCGTAAGAAGACCCCACAATGAGCAGTTCTTC
CASSIRGGTSVRRPHNEQFF